This passage covers 11 T cell receptor beta chains from one sample sequenced in a study of blood T cell repertoires in COVID-19. Repertoires were generated with immunoSEQ multiplex PCR, while TCRdb's copy carries only in-frame clones and drops some. The sample consists of about 120,000 clones, 78% of them appearing once. Sequenced: peripheral blood. Receptors originate from a man aged 70 or older with acute or convalescent COVID-19.

The V gene is TRBV2, the J gene TRBJ2-2; TRBD1 is a possible D gene (6 bases). The germline V and J ends were trimmed by 8 bases and 1 base, with 11 bases remaining between them. The CDR3 loop spans 14 amino acids. In germline, CDR1 is SNHLY, CDR2 FYNNEI. The CDR3, as DNA: TGTGCCAGCGGTGGCAGGGGGAACACCGGGGAGCTGTTTTTT. It codes for CASGGRGNTGELFF.

DNA for the CDR3: TGTGCCAGCAGCAAAATAAACAGGGGATGGTACTATGGCTACACCTTC. This encodes CASSKINRGWYYGYTF. The genes are TRBV21-1 and TRBJ1-2; the D segment call TRBD1 is taken from the table without a DNA check. TRBV21-1 counts as a pseudogene. The CDR3 loop spans 16 amino acids.

The V call is TRBV5-1, the J call TRBJ1-2; D is uncertain. The V and J ends lost 2 bases and 3 bases respectively, with 11 bases between them. The CDR3 contains 14 residues. Germline lookup yields CDR1 SGHRS and CDR2 YFSETQ. This chain's CDR3 is CASSLSGSDYGYTF. The CDR3 DNA follows: TGCGCCAGCAGCTTATCGGGGAGTGACTATGGCTACACCTTC.

The genes are TRBV2 and TRBJ1-3, with unresolved D. Trimming stripped 11 bases from V and 5 bases from J, with 13 bases between. The CDR3 totals 12 residues. In germline, CDR1 is SNHLY, CDR2 FYNNEI. The DNA of the CDR3 is TGTGCCCCTAGCCCGGATAGAAACACCATATATTTT. Protein: CAPSPDRNTIYF.

The genes are TRBV4-1 and TRBJ2-7, with D maybe TRBD2 (5 bases). Germline CDR1 is MGHRA and CDR2 is YSYEKL. The CDR3 loop spans 17 amino acids. V was cut by 0 bases and J by 4 bases, with 19 bases left in between. CDR3 in DNA: TGCGCCAGCAGCCAAGAACTCCAGCGGCGACCGTCGTACGAGCAGTACTTC. Its protein is CASSQELQRRPSYEQYF.

The V call is TRBV5-1, the J call TRBJ2-5; 11 bases line up with TRBD2. CDR1 and CDR2 from the germline V gene are SGHRS and YFSETQ. J gave up 1 base and V 3 bases, and 2 bases lay outside the gene matches. This CDR3 is 15 amino acids long. CDR3 sequence: CASSSLAGGQETQYF. DNA for the CDR3: TGCGCCAGCAGCTCTCTAGCGGGGGGCCAAGAGACCCAGTACTTC.

The V gene is TRBV29-1, the J gene TRBJ2-7; 9 nucleotides line up with TRBD1. After removal of 4 bases from V and 0 bases from J, the junction contained 4 bases not matched to a gene. Germline V gene lookup returns CDR1 SQVTM and CDR2 ANQGSEA. The CDR3 has 14 residues. The CDR3 nucleotides are TGCAGCGTTGCCGGGACAGGGCTCTCCTACGAGCAGTACTTC. Protein sequence: CSVAGTGLSYEQYF.

V is TRBV6-5 and J is TRBJ1-2; TRBD1 is a possible D gene (5 bases). With 0 bases removed from V and 6 bases from J, the gap between germline ends came to 11 bases. The germline CDR1 and CDR2 sequences are MNHEY and SVGAGI. The CDR3 spans 14 residues. The CDR3 here is CASSYSFGGDGYTF. The CDR3 DNA reads TGTGCCAGCAGTTACTCGTTCGGGGGGGATGGCTACACCTTC.

CDR3 residues: CASRGMGTVYGYTF. The CDR3, as DNA: TGTGCCAGTAGAGGGATGGGGACAGTCTATGGCTACACCTTC. The J gene is TRBJ1-2, the V gene TRBV19; 7 nucleotides agree with TRBD1. The CDR3 loop spans 14 amino acids. Germline lookup yields CDR1 LNHDA and CDR2 SQIVND (reference sequence). V was clipped by 6 bases and J by 4 bases; unmatched bases: 8.

The chain uses TRBV11-3 and TRBJ2-1; 15 positions agree with TRBD2. Trimming took 5 bases from V and 8 from J; bases not matched to a gene: 7. The germline gives CDR1 SGHNT, CDR2 YENEEA. This CDR3 has 16 amino acids. CDR3 coding DNA: TGTGCCAGCAGCCTGGGACTAGCGGGGGGCGGGGATGAGCAGTTCTTC. Translating gives CASSLGLAGGGDEQFF. Based on the CDR3 plus reference TRBV11-3 and TRBJ2-1, the full variable domain is EAGVVQSPRYKIIEKKQPVAFWCNPISGHNTLYWYLQNLGQGPELLIRYENEEAVDDSQLPKDRFSAERLKGVDSTLKIQPAELGDSAVYLCASSLGLAGGGDEQFFGPGTRLTVL.

The CDR3 nucleotides are TGCGCCAGCAGCCAATCTCCAGCGGGGTTCACTAGCACAGATACGCAGTATTTT. Its translation: CASSQSPAGFTSTDTQYF. This sequence joins TRBV4-3 and TRBJ2-3; 7 nucleotides match TRBD2. Germline CDR1 LGHNA, CDR2 YSLEER. V trimming: 2 bases; J trimming: 0 bases; junction bases outside the gene matches: 11. The CDR3 has 18 amino acids.